This T cell receptor (beta chain) was recorded in a study of OX40 agonist ivuxolimab in advanced cancers. Study-wide results and caveats: Dose levels from 0.1 to 3.0 mg/kg saw CD4+ and CD8+ blood T cells expand clonally by week 6.

The data were produced by immunoSEQ multiplex PCR, yet TCRdb's version contains in-frame clones alone and is incomplete. Here the sample spans under 20,000 clones, about 83% being singletons. The V and J ends lost 0 bases and 4 bases respectively, with 13 bases between them. This CDR3 contains 15 residues. CDR1 is MGHRA and CDR2 is YSYEKL in the germline V gene. Comments on this clone: Its antigen is still unknown.

The J gene is TRBJ2-7, the V gene TRBV4-1, with D maybe TRBD2 (5 bases). The input for sequencing was CD4+ or CD8+ T cells sorted from blood, taken in a trial of the OX40 agonist ivuxolimab. The receptor's source is an adult with an advanced solid tumor such as melanoma, head and neck, liver or kidney cancer. The CDR3 protein is CASSQDPGSSYEQYF. DNA for the CDR3: TGCGCCAGCAGCCAAGACCCGGGGTCTTCTTACGAGCAGTACTTC.